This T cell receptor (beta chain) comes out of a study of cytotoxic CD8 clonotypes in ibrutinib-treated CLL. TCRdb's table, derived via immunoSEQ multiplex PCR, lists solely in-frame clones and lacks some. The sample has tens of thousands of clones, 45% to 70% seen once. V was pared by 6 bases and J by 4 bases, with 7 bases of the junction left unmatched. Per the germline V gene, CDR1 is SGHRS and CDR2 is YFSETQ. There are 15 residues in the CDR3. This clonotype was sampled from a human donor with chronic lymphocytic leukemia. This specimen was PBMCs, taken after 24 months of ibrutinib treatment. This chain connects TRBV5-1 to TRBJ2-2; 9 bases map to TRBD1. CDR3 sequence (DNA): TGCGCCAGCATGAGGGTGACAGGGGGCACCGGGGAGCTGTTTTTT. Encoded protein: CASMRVTGGTGELFF. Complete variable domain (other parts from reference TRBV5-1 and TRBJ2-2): KAGVTQTPRYLIKTRGQQVTLSCSPISGHRSVSWYQQTPGQGLQFLFEYFSETQRNKGNFPGRFSGRQFSNSRSEMNVSTLELGDSALYLCASMRVTGGTGELFFGEGSRLTVL.